The rows below give T cell receptor beta chains drawn from one sample of a study of blood T cell repertoires in COVID-19. Clones were read by immunoSEQ multiplex PCR, and TCRdb kept only the in-frame ones, dropping some. Seen here are around 450,000 clones, around nine tenths observed once, and the top ten hold roughly 4.3%. Sequencing input: peripheral blood. The source is a woman aged 30 to 39 with acute or convalescent COVID-19. CDR3s include the opening cysteine and the closing phenylalanine or tryptophan. A D gene is named only where the DNA matches it firmly. Size is omitted from some rows. Given values are once, few, many or a class for expanded clones.

D gene: NA
CDR3 length: 12
clone size: NA
V gene: TRBV24-1
J gene: TRBJ1-2
CDR3 DNA: TGTGCCACCAGTGACATACTCTATGGCTACACCTTC
CDR3 protein: CATSDILYGYTF

D gene: NA
CDR3 length: 14
clone size: once
V gene: TRBV5-1
J gene: TRBJ2-5
CDR3 DNA: TGCGCCAGCAGCTTTCCTGACTACGGGGAGACCCAGTACTTC
CDR3 protein: CASSFPDYGETQYF

D gene: TRBD1
CDR3 length: 14
clone size: NA
V gene: TRBV6-6
J gene: TRBJ2-7
CDR3 DNA: TGTGCCAGCAGCTTAAGGGACAGGGTAAGACGGCAGTACTTC
CDR3 protein: CASSLRDRVRRQYF

D gene: TRBD2
CDR3 length: 15
clone size: NA
V gene: TRBV11-1
J gene: TRBJ2-3
CDR3 DNA: TGTGCCAGCAGCAATCCTCGACTAGCTACAGATACGCAGTATTTT
CDR3 protein: CASSNPRLATDTQYF

D gene: TRBD1
CDR3 length: 15
clone size: NA
V gene: TRBV7-6
J gene: TRBJ2-7
CDR3 DNA: TGTGCCAGCAGCTTAGAACCGGGACAGGGCTACGAGCAGTACTTC
CDR3 protein: CASSLEPGQGYEQYF

D gene: TRBD1
CDR3 length: 16
clone size: NA
V gene: TRBV7-8
J gene: TRBJ2-4
CDR3 DNA: TGTGCCAGCAGCTCAAGGCCGGGACAGGGTATAGACATTCAGTACTTC
CDR3 protein: CASSSRPGQGIDIQYF

D gene: NA
CDR3 length: 14
clone size: NA
V gene: TRBV28
J gene: TRBJ1-4
CDR3 DNA: TGTGCCAGCAGTTGGATGACTAGGACCCTAGGACTGTTTTTT
CDR3 protein: CASSWMTRTLGLFF

D gene: NA
CDR3 length: 14
clone size: NA
V gene: TRBV7-9
J gene: TRBJ2-3
CDR3 DNA: TGTGCCAGCAGCTTATGGCAGGGCGTAGATACGCAGTATTTT
CDR3 protein: CASSLWQGVDTQYF

D gene: TRBD1
CDR3 length: 15
clone size: NA
V gene: TRBV19
J gene: TRBJ1-2
CDR3 DNA: TGTGCCAGTAGTACCGTTCCTACAGGGGCCTATGGCTACACCTTC
CDR3 protein: CASSTVPTGAYGYTF

D gene: NA
CDR3 length: 15
clone size: NA
V gene: TRBV6-5
J gene: TRBJ1-4
CDR3 DNA: TGTGCCAGCAGCCAACCGGGAACCCGTAATGAAAAACTGTTTTTT
CDR3 protein: CASSQPGTRNEKLFF

D gene: TRBD1
CDR3 length: 11
clone size: NA
V gene: TRBV5-1
J gene: TRBJ1-2
CDR3 DNA: TGCGCCAGCAGCTCCCGGGACAGATTTTACTTC
CDR3 protein: CASSSRDRFYF

D gene: NA
CDR3 length: 13
clone size: NA
V gene: TRBV4-1
J gene: TRBJ1-1
CDR3 DNA: TGCGCCAGCAGCCAAGCCAGGGCTACTGAAGCTTTCTTT
CDR3 protein: CASSQARATEAFF

D gene: NA
CDR3 length: 14
clone size: NA
V gene: TRBV7-9
J gene: TRBJ1-6
CDR3 DNA: TGTGCCAGCAGCTTCAGGGTTGATAATTCACCCCTCCACTTT
CDR3 protein: CASSFRVDNSPLHF

D gene: NA
CDR3 length: 12
clone size: NA
V gene: TRBV30
J gene: TRBJ2-7
CDR3 DNA: TGTGCCTGGAGAGGGGCCAGACGCGAGCAGTACTTC
CDR3 protein: CAWRGARREQYF

D gene: TRBD2
CDR3 length: 18
clone size: NA
V gene: TRBV9
J gene: TRBJ2-2
CDR3 DNA: TGTGCCAGCAGCATGCCTAGCGGGGGGCCCCAGAACACCGGGGAGCTGTTTTTT
CDR3 protein: CASSMPSGGPQNTGELFF

D gene: NA
CDR3 length: 9
clone size: NA
V gene: TRBV29-1
J gene: TRBJ1-1
CDR3 DNA: TGCAGCGTTGACGTTGAAGCTTTCTTT
CDR3 protein: CSVDVEAFF

D gene: TRBD2
CDR3 length: 16
clone size: once
V gene: TRBV19
J gene: TRBJ2-4
CDR3 DNA: TGTGCCAGTAGCGGGACTAGCTCTCAGGCCTCCCCCTCTCAGTACTTC
CDR3 protein: CASSGTSSQASPSQYF

D gene: TRBD1
CDR3 length: 11
clone size: NA
V gene: TRBV6-5
J gene: TRBJ1-2
CDR3 DNA: TGTGCCACCGGGACAGCCTATGGCTACACCTTC
CDR3 protein: CATGTAYGYTF

D gene: TRBD1
CDR3 length: 20
clone size: NA
V gene: TRBV28
J gene: TRBJ2-6
CDR3 DNA: TGTGCCAGCAGTACGGGACAGGGTTTGTTGTGGGACTCTGGGGCCAACGTCCTGACTTTC
CDR3 protein: CASSTGQGLLWDSGANVLTF

D gene: TRBD1
CDR3 length: 15
clone size: NA
V gene: TRBV5-1
J gene: TRBJ2-3
CDR3 DNA: TGCGCCAGCAGCTTACAGGGGGAGGTGGCAGATACGCAGTATTTT
CDR3 protein: CASSLQGEVADTQYF

D gene: TRBD1
CDR3 length: 16
clone size: NA
V gene: TRBV18
J gene: TRBJ1-5
CDR3 DNA: TGTGCCAGCTCACCCCAGGGACAGGGGGCGGATCAGCCCCAGCATTTT
CDR3 protein: CASSPQGQGADQPQHF

D gene: TRBD1
CDR3 length: 14
clone size: NA
V gene: TRBV30
J gene: TRBJ1-2
CDR3 DNA: TGTGCCTGGAGCGCAGGGGGCCTCGGCTATGGCTACACCTTC
CDR3 protein: CAWSAGGLGYGYTF

D gene: TRBD1
CDR3 length: 14
clone size: few
V gene: TRBV6-5
J gene: TRBJ1-4
CDR3 DNA: TGTGCCAGCAGCCGGACAGGGCGATATGAAAAACTGTTTTTT
CDR3 protein: CASSRTGRYEKLFF

D gene: NA
CDR3 length: 14
clone size: NA
V gene: TRBV7-9
J gene: TRBJ1-4
CDR3 DNA: TGTGCCAGCAGTTCACCTCACACGGGGGGAAAACTGTTTTTT
CDR3 protein: CASSSPHTGGKLFF

D gene: NA
CDR3 length: 15
clone size: NA
V gene: TRBV18
J gene: TRBJ1-4
CDR3 DNA: TGTGCCAGCTCACGAGAGGGCTTGACTAATGAAAAACTGTTTTTT
CDR3 protein: CASSREGLTNEKLFF

D gene: NA
CDR3 length: 14
clone size: NA
V gene: TRBV5-1
J gene: TRBJ1-2
CDR3 DNA: TGCGCCAGCAGCCCGGGGGGGGGCGTCTATGGCTACACCTTC
CDR3 protein: CASSPGGGVYGYTF

D gene: NA
CDR3 length: 14
clone size: NA
V gene: TRBV2
J gene: TRBJ2-3
CDR3 DNA: TGTGCCAGCAGTGAAGCGGGAGACACAGATACGCAGTATTTT
CDR3 protein: CASSEAGDTDTQYF

D gene: NA
CDR3 length: 13
clone size: NA
V gene: TRBV6-2/TRBV6-3
J gene: TRBJ1-2
CDR3 DNA: TGTGCCAGCAGCAACAGGGCAGGGTACGGCTACACCTTC
CDR3 protein: CASSNRAGYGYTF

D gene: NA
CDR3 length: 15
clone size: NA
V gene: TRBV27
J gene: TRBJ2-3
CDR3 DNA: TGTGCCAGCAGTTTTTCCGCGGGGTACACAGATACGCAGTATTTT
CDR3 protein: CASSFSAGYTDTQYF

D gene: NA
CDR3 length: 12
clone size: few
V gene: TRBV10-1
J gene: TRBJ1-5
CDR3 DNA: TGCGCCAGCAATTACCCCAGTCAGCCCCAGCATTTT
CDR3 protein: CASNYPSQPQHF

D gene: TRBD1
CDR3 length: 17
clone size: NA
V gene: TRBV3-1/TRBV3-2
J gene: TRBJ2-3
CDR3 DNA: TGTGCCAGCAGCCGAAAGGCCCGGGACAGAGGCACAGATACGCAGTATTTT
CDR3 protein: CASSRKARDRGTDTQYF

D gene: TRBD2
CDR3 length: 18
clone size: NA
V gene: TRBV7-7
J gene: TRBJ2-2
CDR3 DNA: TGTGCCAGCAGCCCCGGACTAGCGGGGGGCACGAACACCGGGGAGCTGTTTTTT
CDR3 protein: CASSPGLAGGTNTGELFF

D gene: NA
CDR3 length: 13
clone size: NA
V gene: TRBV19
J gene: TRBJ2-2
CDR3 DNA: TGTGCCAGTAGTCCCGGGTGGACCGGGGAGCTGTTTTTT
CDR3 protein: CASSPGWTGELFF

D gene: TRBD2
CDR3 length: 17
clone size: NA
V gene: TRBV2
J gene: TRBJ2-2
CDR3 DNA: TGTGCCAGCAGTGCCTCTACTAGCGGGGGGAACACCGGGGAGCTGTTTTTT
CDR3 protein: CASSASTSGGNTGELFF